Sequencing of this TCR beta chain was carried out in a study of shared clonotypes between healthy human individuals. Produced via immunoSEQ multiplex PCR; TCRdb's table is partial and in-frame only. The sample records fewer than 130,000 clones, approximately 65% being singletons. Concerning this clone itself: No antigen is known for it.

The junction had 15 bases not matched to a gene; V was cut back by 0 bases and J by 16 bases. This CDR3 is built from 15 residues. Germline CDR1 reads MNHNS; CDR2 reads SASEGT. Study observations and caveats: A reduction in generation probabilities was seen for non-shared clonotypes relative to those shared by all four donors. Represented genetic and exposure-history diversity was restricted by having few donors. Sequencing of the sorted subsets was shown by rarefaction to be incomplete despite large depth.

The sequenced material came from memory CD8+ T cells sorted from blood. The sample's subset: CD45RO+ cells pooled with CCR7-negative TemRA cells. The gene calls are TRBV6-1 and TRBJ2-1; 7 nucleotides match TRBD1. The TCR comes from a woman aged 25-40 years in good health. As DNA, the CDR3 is TGTGCCAGCAGTGAAGCGCGGACAGGCGGGCCGTCGGAATTCTTC. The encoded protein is CASSEARTGGPSEFF.